These 21 T cell receptor beta chains originate from one sample sequenced in a study of blood T cell repertoires in COVID-19 (TCRdb year 2020). Library prep was done by the immunoSEQ multiplex PCR assay. Entries here come from immuneACCESS through TCRdb and include only in-frame sequences with V and J called. Some clones fail to appear in such tables; in the studies checked, an unresolved V gene covers under half of the shortfall, and the cause of the remainder is unknown. The sample table lists 200,000 to 300,000 clones, 75% to 90% of them with a count of one. Just over 7% of the sample goes to the ten largest clones. Sequencing was carried out using peripheral blood. Receptor source: a man aged 55 to 70 who had recovered from COVID-19.

The CDR3 coding sequence is TGTGCCAGCAGCCTCCGACAGGGGGCTAATGAAAAACTGTTTTTT. Protein product: CASSLRQGANEKLFF. The chain carries TRBV14 and TRBJ1-4, with 9 bases matching TRBD1. J was trimmed by 3 bases and V by 4 bases; bases with no gene match: 3. The germline V gene has CDR1 SGHDN and CDR2 FVKESK. The CDR3 has 15 amino acids. The variable domain in full, completed from reference TRBV14 and TRBJ1-4, reads EAGVTQFPSHSVIEKGQTVTLRCDPISGHDNLYWYRRVMGKEIKFLLHFVKESKQDESGMPNNRFLAERTGGTYSTLKVQPAELEDSGVYFCASSLRQGANEKLFFGSGTQLSVL.

This clone was observed once. This chain links TRBV19 with TRBJ1-2, with D perhaps matching TRBD1 (5 bases). Germline V gives CDR1 LNHDA, CDR2 SQIVND (reference sequence). Trimming left V 4 bases short and J 7 bases short, with 13 bases between. The CDR3 is 13 amino acids. The CDR3 DNA reads TGTGCCAGTAGTAAACAGGACGGTCTTGGCTACACCTTC. Translation gives CASSKQDGLGYTF.

This chain links TRBV6-5 with TRBJ1-2, with 7 bases lining up with TRBD1. This CDR3 is built from 13 residues. Germline trimming cut 4 bases from V and 5 bases from J; bases unmatched to any gene: 4. Germline CDR1 is MNHEY and CDR2 is SVGAGI. Written as DNA, the CDR3 is TGTGCCAGCAGTTCGCCAGGGGGATATGGCTACACCTTC. It yields the protein CASSSPGGYGYTF.

The CDR3 DNA is TGTGCCAGCAGCTTAGCGCGGCAGTTTGGGTACCATGAGCAGTTCTTC. The encoded protein is CASSLARQFGYHEQFF. The chain uses TRBV7-6 and TRBJ2-1; D is unresolved. Per germline, CDR1 SGHVS and CDR2 FNYEAQ. The CDR3 is 16 residues long. V dropped 0 bases and J dropped 8 bases, with 17 bases sitting between them.

The chain uses TRBV5-1 and TRBJ2-7; 8 nucleotides agree with TRBD1. Germline CDR1 is SGHRS and CDR2 is YFSETQ. Unmatched junction bases numbered 9, after V lost 4 bases and J lost 3 bases. The CDR3 has 15 amino acids. CDR3 in amino acids: CASSPGGTGHYEQYF. The CDR3 coding sequence is TGCGCCAGCAGCCCCGGCGGGACAGGCCACTACGAGCAGTACTTC.

The CDR3 region is CASSPSGQTNQPQHF. The CDR3 DNA follows: TGCGCCAGCAGCCCATCAGGACAGACTAATCAGCCCCAGCATTTT. The V and J genes are TRBV4-1 and TRBJ1-5, with D possibly being TRBD1 (6 bases). The CDR3 is 15 residues long. Germline V gives CDR1 MGHRA, CDR2 YSYEKL. Trimming cost V 4 bases and J 4 bases, with 14 bases left between them.

This chain links TRBV18 with TRBJ2-5; D is possibly TRBD2 (5 bases). CDR1 and CDR2 from the germline V gene are KGHSH and LQKENI. The CDR3 extends over 12 amino acids. Trimming left V 6 bases short and J 5 bases short, with 10 bases between. The CDR3 nucleotides are TGTGCCAGCTCCGCGGGTGGGGAGACCCAGTACTTC. This translates into CASSAGGETQYF.

V usage is TRBV24-1 and J usage is TRBJ2-1; 7 nucleotides align to TRBD2. Germline values: CDR1 KGHDR, CDR2 SFDVKD. V lost 0 bases and J lost 9; bases outside the gene matches: 10. CDR3 length equals 16 residues. In DNA form, the CDR3 reads TGTGCCACCAGTGATTTGACCAGCGGGGCTTCGGGTGAGCAGTTCTTC. Amino acids: CATSDLTSGASGEQFF.

The chain employs TRBV6-5 and TRBJ1-1, with a possible D match to TRBD1 (5 bases). The CDR3 has 14 residues. V was trimmed by 6 bases and J by 1 base, leaving 12 bases between them. CDR1 MNHEY and CDR2 SVGAGI come from the germline V gene. The CDR3 protein is CASSRDSGNTEAFF. The DNA for the CDR3 is TGTGCCAGCAGCCGCGACAGTGGGAACACTGAAGCTTTCTTT.

The chain is built from TRBV13 and TRBJ2-5; TRBD1 might be the D (6 bases). V was clipped by 5 bases and J by 3 bases, with 13 bases between them. The V gene's germline CDR1 is PRHDT and CDR2 FYEKMQ (reference sequence). The CDR3 sequence is 14 residues long. The CDR3 coding sequence is TGTGCCAGCAGCCCCCGGGACACAAAAGAGACCCAGTACTTC. It codes for CASSPRDTKETQYF.

The chain links TRBV7-2 to TRBJ2-4, with a possible D match to TRBD1 (5 bases). Germline assignment: CDR1 SGHTA and CDR2 FQGNSA. This CDR3 is built from 19 residues. V dropped 0 bases and J dropped 0 bases, with 18 bases sitting between them. As DNA, the CDR3 is TGTGCCAGCAGCTTAGCGCTCAGGGATATGATTCTAGCCAAAAACATTCAGTACTTC. Translation gives CASSLALRDMILAKNIQYF.

The V and J genes are TRBV28 and TRBJ2-7; perhaps TRBD2 as D (5 bases). Germline loops: CDR1 MDHEN, CDR2 SYDVKM. The CDR3 contains 14 residues. V lost 2 bases and J lost 6, with 14 bases in between. CDR3 bases: TGTGCCAGCAGTTTAGGTTGGGGAGTCTCCGAGCAGTACTTC. It is translated as CASSLGWGVSEQYF.

The chain is built from TRBV6-1 and TRBJ1-2, with TRBD1 identical over 8 bases. CDR3 size: 19 residues. Germline CDR1 reads MNHNS; CDR2 reads SASEGT. With V trimmed by 0 bases and J by 5 bases, 17 bases remained unmatched. DNA of the CDR3: TGTGCCAGCAGTGAAGCGCCGGGACAGGTGACATTCATCGATTATGGCTACACCTTC. Amino acid sequence: CASSEAPGQVTFIDYGYTF.

The CDR3 protein is CASSLGPDSSLYEQYV. CDR3 sequence (DNA): TGCGCCAGCAGCTTGGGACCAGACAGTTCCCTCTACGAGCAGTACGTC. The chain uses TRBV5-1 and TRBJ2-7, with D perhaps TRBD1 (5 bases). CDR1 SGHRS and CDR2 YFSETQ come from the germline V gene. This CDR3 region has 16 residues. The V gene lost 0 bases and the J gene lost 3 bases, with 16 bases spanning the gap.

This sequence joins TRBV5-1 and TRBJ2-6; D call uncertain. V was pared by 0 bases and J by 0 bases, with 19 bases between. Per the germline V gene, CDR1 is SGHRS and CDR2 is YFSETQ. The CDR3 spans 20 residues. CDR3 in DNA: TGCGCCAGCAGCTTGGTAGGAGACGCCCTTATAGACTCTGGGGCCAACGTCCTGACTTTC. Its translation is CASSLVGDALIDSGANVLTF. Full variable domain (rest looked up from reference TRBV5-1 and TRBJ2-6): KAGVTQTPRYLIKTRGQQVTLSCSPISGHRSVSWYQQTPGQGLQFLFEYFSETQRNKGNFPGRFSGRQFSNSRSEMNVSTLELGDSALYLCASSLVGDALIDSGANVLTFGAGSRLTVL.

The CDR3 sequence is CASSLENRDTEAFF. DNA for the CDR3: TGTGCCAGCAGCCTCGAAAACAGGGACACTGAAGCTTTCTTT. This sequence joins TRBV7-2 and TRBJ1-1; weak D call: TRBD1 (6 bases). Germline V lookup: CDR1 SGHTA, CDR2 FQGNSA. V was cut by 5 bases and J by 3 bases, with 13 bases left in between. The CDR3 is 14 residues long.

The chain uses TRBV20-1 and TRBJ2-5, with a possible D match to TRBD2 (7 bases). Deletions cut 3 bases from V and 5 bases from J, with 19 bases between. Germline V gene sequence: CDR1 DFQATT, CDR2 SNEGSKA (reference sequence). The CDR3 has 15 residues. Here the CDR3 DNA reads TGCAGTGCTAGTTCTCGGCGGGGGCCCGGGGAGACCCAGTACTTC. It is translated as CSASSRRGPGETQYF.

CDR3 residues: CASSSGRANTGELFF. CDR3 nucleotide sequence: TGTGCCAGCAGCTCGGGCAGGGCGAACACCGGGGAGCTGTTTTTT. The chain employs TRBV11-2 and TRBJ2-2; D perhaps matches TRBD1 (5 bases). Between the trimmed V and J ends, which lost 4 bases and 0 bases, there was a span of 9 bases. The germline V gene encodes CDR1 SGHAT and CDR2 FQNNGV. CDR3 length equals 15 residues.

The chain joins TRBV5-1 to TRBJ2-1; no reliable D call. Germline V gene sequence: CDR1 SGHRS, CDR2 YFSETQ. The CDR3 runs to 15 residues. Between the trimmed V and J ends, which lost 4 bases and 4 bases, there was a span of 15 bases. Here the CDR3 DNA reads TGCGCCAGCAGCCTCATGAAACCGACATACAATGAGCAGTTCTTC. Translation: CASSLMKPTYNEQFF. Based on the CDR3 plus reference TRBV5-1 and TRBJ2-1, the full variable domain is KAGVTQTPRYLIKTRGQQVTLSCSPISGHRSVSWYQQTPGQGLQFLFEYFSETQRNKGNFPGRFSGRQFSNSRSEMNVSTLELGDSALYLCASSLMKPTYNEQFFGPGTRLTVL.

For this clone: At the DNA level, this CDR3 is encoded by other sequences in the same sample as well. The J gene is TRBJ2-3, the V gene TRBV10-3; 12 bases map to TRBD2. Trimming took 2 bases from V and 0 from J; bases not matched to a gene: 6. The CDR3 length is 18 residues. Germline CDR1 reads ENHRY; CDR2 reads SYGVKD. In nucleotides, the CDR3 is TGTGCCATCAGTGAGGGACTAGCGGGGAAAACTAGCACAGATACGCAGTATTTT. Its translation is CAISEGLAGKTSTDTQYF.

This clone was recorded once. The gene calls are TRBV5-5 and TRBJ2-3; the match to TRBD2 covers 12 bases. The V segment lost 4 bases and the J segment 3 bases; nucleotides outside the gene matches: 9. The CDR3 contains 17 residues. Germline V lookup: CDR1 SGHKS, CDR2 YYEKEE (reference sequence). CDR3 loop: CASSGFTTSGGTDTQYF. The DNA of the CDR3 is TGTGCCAGCAGCGGATTCACGACTAGCGGGGGTACAGATACGCAGTATTTT.